Presented here are 27 T cell receptor beta chains from one specimen sequenced in a study of CD8+ T cells in alopecia areata. cDNA serving as the sequencing template came from extracted, reverse transcribed RNA. Assay used: immunoSEQ multiplex PCR; TCRdb lists only in-frame clones, some missing. The data hold about 180,000 clones, with around 63% observed a single time. Specimen: CD4+ T cells sorted from blood, collected at week 0. The receptors come from a human donor with alopecia areata.

The V and J genes are TRBV23-1 and TRBJ1-1, with 7 bases aligning to TRBD1. TRBV23-1 is an ORF, and what it does is uncertain. J lost 4 bases, V lost 3 bases, and 11 bases had no gene match. The CDR3 length is 16 residues. CDR3 residues: CASSQPTGIVGTEAFF. In DNA, the CDR3 is TGCGCCAGCAGTCAGCCGACAGGGATCGTCGGCACTGAAGCTTTCTTT.

The chain has TRBV9 and TRBJ2-3; D remains ambiguous. Trimming shortened V by 4 bases and J by 2 bases, and 8 bases separated the two germline ends. The CDR3 length is 13 residues. The germline gives CDR1 SGDLS, CDR2 YYNGEE. The CDR3 here is CASSTEATDTQYF. CDR3 nucleotide sequence: TGTGCCAGCAGCACTGAGGCCACAGATACGCAGTATTTT.

V is TRBV11-2 and J is TRBJ2-3; weak D call: TRBD2 (7 bases). In germline, CDR1 is SGHAT, CDR2 FQNNGV. Trimming removed 4 bases from V and 5 bases from J, with 22 bases in between. This CDR3 contains 17 residues. CDR3 in amino acids: CASSSRGDYGALDTQYF. CDR3 sequence (DNA): TGTGCCAGCAGCTCTAGGGGGGACTACGGGGCTCTAGATACGCAGTATTTT.

This clone was counted a few times. The DNA for the CDR3 is TGCAGCGTTGTTCACAGGGAATCTGGCTACACCTTC. Its translation is CSVVHRESGYTF. V gene TRBV29-1 combines with J gene TRBJ1-2, with a weak D call TRBD1 (6 bases). The CDR3 loop spans 12 amino acids. The ends were cut back, 4 bases at V and 7 bases at J, with 13 bases in the middle. The germline gives CDR1 SQVTM, CDR2 ANQGSEA.

This clone turned up a few times. The chain links TRBV10-3 to TRBJ2-1; 13 bases match TRBD2. This CDR3 is built from 15 residues. Trimming at V came to 3 bases and at J to 10 bases, leaving 6 bases not matched to a gene. CDR1 and CDR2 from the germline V gene are ENHRY and SYGVKD. The CDR3 DNA reads as TGTGCCATCAGTGAAACTAGCGGGGGGGGAAACGAGCAGTTCTTC. It yields the protein CAISETSGGGNEQFF.

This clone has a single count. The J gene is TRBJ2-1, the V gene TRBV9; 9 bases align to TRBD2. V dropped 0 bases and J dropped 5; count of bases not matched to a gene: 3. This CDR3 contains 15 residues. The germline gives CDR1 SGDLS, CDR2 YYNGEE. The CDR3 bases are TGTGCCAGCAGCGTAGGGCTAGCGGGGAACAATGAGCAGTTCTTC. This sequence encodes CASSVGLAGNNEQFF. Looking up the rest from reference TRBV9 and TRBJ2-1 gives the full variable domain: DSGVTQTPKHLITATGQRVTLRCSPRSGDLSVYWYQQSLDQGLQFLIQYYNGEERAKGNILERFSAQQFPDLHSELNLSSLELGDSALYFCASSVGLAGNNEQFFGPGTRLTVL.

The V call is TRBV27, the J call TRBJ1-2; 11 bases match TRBD1. The CDR3 extends over 16 amino acids. Trimming removed 0 bases from V and 4 bases from J; junction bases left unmatched: 4. Looked up from germline, CDR1 is MNHEY and CDR2 is SMNVEV (reference sequence). CDR3 nucleotides: TGTGCCAGCAGTTTATCAGGGACAGGGGGTAGCTATGGCTACACCTTC. Translated, it gives CASSLSGTGGSYGYTF.

This clone was counted between two and nine times. The chain joins TRBV6-5 to TRBJ2-5; D might be TRBD2 (6 bases). V shed 5 bases and J shed 5 bases, with 12 bases lying between them. From germline, CDR1 is MNHEY and CDR2 SVGAGI. The CDR3 spans 13 residues. The CDR3: CASSDQGGETQYF. The CDR3 region has the DNA TGTGCCAGCAGTGATCAGGGAGGCGAGACCCAGTACTTC.

V is TRBV27 and J is TRBJ1-2; 8 nucleotides agree with TRBD1. CDR1 and CDR2 from the germline V gene are MNHEY and SMNVEV (reference sequence). This CDR3 has 13 amino acids. With 5 bases clipped from V and 13 bases from J, the junction kept 12 bases outside the gene matches. The CDR3: CASSSGTGLGTTF. The CDR3 DNA reads as TGTGCCAGCAGTAGTGGGACAGGTCTTGGGACCACCTTC.

This chain connects TRBV5-1 to TRBJ2-7; the D is unclear. The CDR3 is 14 residues long. Germline V CDR1 and CDR2: SGHRS, YFSETQ. V was trimmed by 0 bases and J by 1 base, leaving 8 bases between them. The CDR3 sequence: CASSLARFSYEQYF. The DNA for the CDR3 is TGCGCCAGCAGCTTGGCAAGGTTTTCCTACGAGCAGTACTTC.

The chain employs TRBV12-5 and TRBJ2-4; 8 bases are a match to TRBD2. The CDR3 is made up of 16 amino acids. CDR1 and CDR2 (germline): LGHNT, FRNRAP. With V trimmed by 4 bases and J by 1 base, 6 bases remained unmatched. CDR3 DNA sequence: TGTGCTAGTGGTTCCCGGGGGGGAACGGCCAAAAACATTCAGTACTTC. Protein: CASGSRGGTAKNIQYF.

The genes are TRBV5-6 and TRBJ2-3; D unresolved. V lost 1 base to trimming and J lost 6 bases, with 27 bases between them. Germline values: CDR1 SGHDT, CDR2 YYEEEE. This CDR3 comprises 19 residues. The CDR3 loop is CASSLLSRLGLLVMDTQYF. CDR3 in DNA: TGTGCCAGCAGCTTGTTGTCGAGGCTAGGGTTATTAGTTATGGATACGCAGTATTTT.

This clone has just a few counts. V gene TRBV29-1 combines with J gene TRBJ1-1; D is unclear. The germline CDR1 and CDR2 sequences are SQVTM and ANQGSEA. V shed 6 bases and J shed 6 bases, with 8 bases lying between them. The CDR3 spans 10 residues. The CDR3 region has the DNA TGCAGCGTCTCGGTTCCTGAAGCTTTCTTT. This encodes CSVSVPEAFF.

The chain links TRBV5-4 to TRBJ2-2; D uncertain. This CDR3 has 15 residues. Germline CDR1 and CDR2: SGHNT and YYREEE (reference sequence). Deletions cut 4 bases from V and 4 bases from J, with 14 bases between. CDR3 bases: TGTGCCAGCAGCCAACAAACAGTGAGCACCGGGGAGCTGTTTTTT. Its protein product is CASSQQTVSTGELFF.

V is TRBV29-1 and J is TRBJ2-7; tentatively, D is TRBD1 (6 bases). Germline CDR1 reads SQVTM; CDR2 reads ANQGSEA. This CDR3 is 14 amino acids long. V lost 4 bases to trimming and J lost 2 bases, with 15 bases between them. In DNA form, the CDR3 reads TGCAGCGTTGGACAGGAGGTAGGGACCTACGAGCAGTACTTC. As protein: CSVGQEVGTYEQYF.

This clone has a count of ten or more. The genes are TRBV4-3 and TRBJ2-6; no definite D call. The CDR3 runs 16 residues. Germline-derived CDR1 and CDR2 are LGHNA and YSLEER. V lost 0 bases and J lost 0, with 6 bases in between. CDR3 bases: TGCGCCAGCAGCCAAGATAAGGGCTCTGGGGCCAACGTCCTGACTTTC. This gives the protein CASSQDKGSGANVLTF.

This clone has only a few counts. The chain couples TRBV29-1 to TRBJ1-4; TRBD1 matches 7 bases. The length of the CDR3 is 15 residues. After removal of 6 bases from V and 5 bases from J, the junction contained 12 bases not matched to a gene. Germline values: CDR1 SQVTM, CDR2 ANQGSEA. CDR3 bases: TGCAGCGTCAGGACAGGCCCCTCTCCGAATGAAAAACTGTTTTTT. Its translation: CSVRTGPSPNEKLFF.

The genes are TRBV18 and TRBJ2-7; TRBD1 aligns across 7 bases. This CDR3 contains 13 residues. With 6 bases clipped from V and 5 bases from J, the junction kept 7 bases outside the gene matches. Per the germline V gene, CDR1 is KGHSH and CDR2 is LQKENI. CDR3 residues: CASSRGQDHEQYF. The DNA for the CDR3 is TGTGCCAGCTCCCGAGGACAGGACCACGAGCAGTACTTC. The full variable domain, with the rest looked up from reference TRBV18 and TRBJ2-7, is NAGVMQNPRHLVRRRGQEARLRCSPMKGHSHVYWYRQLPEEGLKFMVYLQKENIIDESGMPKERFSAEFPKEGPSILRIQQVVRGDSAAYFCASSRGQDHEQYFGPGTRLTVT.

This sequence joins TRBV23-1 and TRBJ1-3; the match to TRBD1 covers 8 bases. TRBV23-1 is marked as an open reading frame, function uncertain. J lost 4 bases, V lost 8 bases, and 10 bases had no gene match. The CDR3 extends over 15 amino acids. As DNA, the CDR3 is TGCGCCAGCTATCCCCGGACAGGGACAGGAAACACCATATATTTT. Translated, it gives CASYPRTGTGNTIYF.

This sequence joins TRBV29-1 and TRBJ1-6, with D possibly matching TRBD1 (5 bases). V shed 4 bases and J shed 12 bases, with 13 bases lying between them. The CDR3 covers 12 residues. Germline values: CDR1 SQVTM, CDR2 ANQGSEA. CDR3 protein: CSVGLPGGPLHF. The CDR3 DNA follows: TGCAGCGTTGGACTTCCCGGGGGACCCCTCCACTTT.

The chain joins TRBV4-3 to TRBJ1-2; D remains unclear. Germline CDR1 is LGHNA and CDR2 is YSLEER. CDR3 size: 16 residues. V gave up 1 base and J gave up 0 bases, with 12 bases separating them. The CDR3 spells CASSQVYGRTNYGYTF. DNA for the CDR3: TGCGCCAGCAGCCAAGTTTACGGCAGAACTAACTATGGCTACACCTTC.

The rearrangement uses TRBV7-6 and TRBJ2-3; no firm D call. V lost 5 bases and J 0 bases, leaving 12 bases between the germline ends. CDR1 and CDR2 from the germline V gene are SGHVS and FNYEAQ. The length of the CDR3 is 15 residues. As DNA, the CDR3 is TGTGCCAGCAGCCCGGCACCGGGTAGCACAGATACGCAGTATTTT. Translation gives CASSPAPGSTDTQYF.

This chain uses TRBV2 with TRBJ1-2; D is unclear. CDR1 and CDR2 (germline): SNHLY, FYNNEI. V lost 2 bases, J lost 4 bases, and 11 bases lay in between. The CDR3 is made up of 14 amino acids. The CDR3 sequence: CASSERVSGYGYTF. In nucleotides, the CDR3 is TGTGCCAGCAGTGAACGGGTGAGCGGCTATGGCTACACCTTC.

This clone was seen more than once but under ten times. V usage is TRBV27 and J usage is TRBJ2-2, with D possibly TRBD2 on 5 matching bases. The V and J ends lost 5 bases and 6 bases respectively, with 13 bases between them. Per germline, CDR1 MNHEY and CDR2 SMNVEV (reference sequence). The CDR3 covers 14 residues. CDR3 loop: CASSSLVGAGELFF. As DNA, the CDR3 is TGTGCCAGCAGTAGTCTAGTCGGGGCCGGGGAGCTGTTTTTT.

This clone was counted between two and nine times. V usage is TRBV7-2 and J usage is TRBJ2-5, with D tentatively TRBD2 (6 bases). The CDR3 contains 11 residues. Between the trimmed V and J ends, which lost 5 bases and 5 bases, there was a span of 6 bases. The germline CDR1 and CDR2 sequences are SGHTA and FQGNSA. As DNA, the CDR3 is TGTGCCAGCAGCGGAGGGGAGACCCAGTACTTC. It translates to CASSGGETQYF.

Of note for this clone: This same CDR3 is encoded by further DNA sequences in the sample. V and J are TRBV30 and TRBJ2-1; D unresolved. The CDR3 totals 12 residues. Germline values: CDR1 GTSNPN, CDR2 SVGIG (reference sequence). Trimming took 0 bases from V and 6 from J, leaving 6 bases between them. The CDR3 loop reads CAWSVSVNEQFF. As DNA, the CDR3 is TGTGCCTGGAGTGTATCTGTCAATGAGCAGTTCTTC.

This chain links TRBV30 with TRBJ2-1, with D uncertain. This CDR3 is built from 12 residues. Per germline, CDR1 GTSNPN and CDR2 SVGIG (reference sequence). Trimming left V 5 bases short and J 4 bases short, with 9 bases between. The CDR3 nucleotides read TGTGCCTGGTCTCCGGGTTACAATGAGCAGTTCTTC. Its translation is CAWSPGYNEQFF.